These T cell receptor beta chains were read from a single sample in a study of shared clonotypes between healthy human individuals. Method: immunoSEQ multiplex PCR; TCRdb's copy keeps in-frame clones and lacks some. This table holds roughly 1,600,000 clones, about 98.5% found once. Sequenced material: naive CD4+ T cells sorted from blood. The receptors come from a man aged 25-40 years in good health. The CDR3 runs from the conserved cysteine through the conserved F or W. Fields, in order: CDR3 length, V gene, J gene, clone size, D gene, CDR3 protein, CDR3 DNA. A D gene is named only where the DNA matches it firmly. Expanded clones are given a class, and other clones once, few, many or no size at all.

cdr3_length: 15
v_call: TRBV2
j_call: TRBJ2-7
clone_size: -
d_call: TRBD2
cdr3_aa: CASSVVVAGAYEQYF
cdr3_nt: TGTGCCAGCAGTGTGGTGGTAGCGGGGGCCTACGAGCAGTACTTC

cdr3_length: 15
v_call: TRBV5-1
j_call: TRBJ2-6
clone_size: -
d_call: -
cdr3_aa: CASSLEGSGANVLTF
cdr3_nt: TGCGCCAGCAGCTTGGAAGGGTCTGGGGCCAACGTCCTGACTTTC

cdr3_length: 13
v_call: TRBV7-6
j_call: TRBJ1-2
clone_size: once
d_call: -
cdr3_aa: CASSGRINYGYTF
cdr3_nt: TGTGCCAGCAGCGGGCGGATTAACTATGGCTACACCTTC

cdr3_length: 16
v_call: TRBV5-1
j_call: TRBJ2-7
clone_size: -
d_call: -
cdr3_aa: CASSLIRGGAGYEQYF
cdr3_nt: TGCGCCAGCAGCTTGATACGCGGGGGCGCGGGCTACGAGCAGTACTTC

cdr3_length: 18
v_call: TRBV18
j_call: TRBJ1-4
clone_size: -
d_call: TRBD1
cdr3_aa: CASSPLMGQPSTNEKLFF
cdr3_nt: TGTGCCAGCTCACCACTGATGGGACAGCCTTCAACTAATGAAAAACTGTTTTTT

cdr3_length: 12
v_call: TRBV23-1
j_call: TRBJ1-5
clone_size: -
d_call: -
cdr3_aa: CASSRRNQPQHF
cdr3_nt: TGCGCCAGCAGTCGGCGGAATCAGCCCCAGCATTTT

cdr3_length: 13
v_call: TRBV5-1
j_call: TRBJ2-2
clone_size: -
d_call: -
cdr3_aa: CASSLGGTGELFF
cdr3_nt: TGCGCCAGCAGCCTCGGGGGAACCGGGGAGCTGTTTTTT

cdr3_length: 16
v_call: TRBV5-4
j_call: TRBJ2-1
clone_size: -
d_call: TRBD2
cdr3_aa: CASSVIFPGLDNEQFF
cdr3_nt: TGTGCCAGCAGCGTCATTTTTCCGGGACTAGACAATGAGCAGTTCTTC

cdr3_length: 12
v_call: TRBV29-1
j_call: TRBJ1-1
clone_size: -
d_call: -
cdr3_aa: CSTSQGNTEAFF
cdr3_nt: TGCAGCACAAGCCAGGGGAACACTGAAGCTTTCTTT

cdr3_length: 16
v_call: TRBV28
j_call: TRBJ2-5
clone_size: -
d_call: TRBD1
cdr3_aa: CASSPDRGRSWETQYF
cdr3_nt: TGTGCCAGCAGCCCGGACAGGGGGCGCAGTTGGGAGACCCAGTACTTC

cdr3_length: 14
v_call: TRBV10-3
j_call: TRBJ2-1
clone_size: -
d_call: TRBD2
cdr3_aa: CAIAWTSGSNEQFF
cdr3_nt: TGTGCCATCGCCTGGACTAGCGGGTCCAATGAGCAGTTCTTC

cdr3_length: 13
v_call: TRBV2
j_call: TRBJ1-2
clone_size: -
d_call: -
cdr3_aa: CASSEALNYGYTF
cdr3_nt: TGTGCCAGCAGTGAAGCACTTAACTATGGCTACACCTTC

cdr3_length: 16
v_call: TRBV5-1
j_call: TRBJ2-3
clone_size: -
d_call: -
cdr3_aa: CASSLALGSSTDTQYF
cdr3_nt: TGCGCCAGCAGCTTGGCATTAGGCAGTAGCACAGATACGCAGTATTTT

cdr3_length: 15
v_call: TRBV28
j_call: TRBJ1-2
clone_size: once
d_call: -
cdr3_aa: CASSLRGGGDYGYTF
cdr3_nt: TGTGCCAGCAGCTTACGGGGTGGTGGTGACTATGGCTACACCTTC

cdr3_length: 18
v_call: TRBV5-1
j_call: TRBJ2-3
clone_size: -
d_call: TRBD2
cdr3_aa: CASSLFSSGATYTDTQYF
cdr3_nt: TGCGCCAGCAGCTTGTTTTCTAGCGGGGCTACCTACACAGATACGCAGTATTTT

cdr3_length: 15
v_call: TRBV5-6
j_call: TRBJ1-2
clone_size: -
d_call: -
cdr3_aa: CASSLGFDSNYGYTF
cdr3_nt: TGTGCCAGCAGCTTGGGGTTCGACAGTAACTATGGCTACACCTTC

cdr3_length: 12
v_call: TRBV7-9
j_call: TRBJ1-2
clone_size: -
d_call: -
cdr3_aa: CASSLGPYGYTF
cdr3_nt: TGTGCCAGCAGCCTTGGTCCCTATGGCTACACCTTC

cdr3_length: 13
v_call: TRBV5-6
j_call: TRBJ1-4
clone_size: once
d_call: -
cdr3_aa: CASSYRRHEKLFF
cdr3_nt: TGTGCCAGCAGCTACAGGCGACATGAAAAACTGTTTTTT

cdr3_length: 15
v_call: TRBV12-5
j_call: TRBJ2-2
clone_size: -
d_call: -
cdr3_aa: CASGGKTGPPGELFF
cdr3_nt: TGTGCTAGTGGAGGGAAGACAGGCCCTCCCGGGGAGCTGTTTTTT

cdr3_length: 15
v_call: TRBV28
j_call: TRBJ2-7
clone_size: -
d_call: TRBD1
cdr3_aa: CASSLQTGGNYEQYF
cdr3_nt: TGTGCCAGCAGTTTACAAACAGGGGGGAACTACGAGCAGTACTTC

cdr3_length: 15
v_call: TRBV6-6
j_call: TRBJ1-5
clone_size: -
d_call: -
cdr3_aa: CASSSSWGYNQPQHF
cdr3_nt: TGTGCCAGCAGTTCCTCTTGGGGATACAATCAGCCCCAGCATTTT

cdr3_length: 13
v_call: TRBV23-1
j_call: TRBJ2-7
clone_size: -
d_call: TRBD1
cdr3_aa: CASRTGAAYEQYF
cdr3_nt: TGCGCCAGCAGGACAGGGGCAGCCTACGAGCAGTACTTC

cdr3_length: 19
v_call: TRBV4-2
j_call: TRBJ2-2
clone_size: -
d_call: TRBD2
cdr3_aa: CASSLNGLAGSSNTGELFF
cdr3_nt: TGTGCCAGCAGCCTAAACGGACTAGCGGGAAGTTCGAACACCGGGGAGCTGTTTTTT

cdr3_length: 11
v_call: TRBV20-1
j_call: TRBJ2-1
clone_size: -
d_call: -
cdr3_aa: CSATRRDEQFF
cdr3_nt: TGCAGTGCTACGAGGAGGGATGAGCAGTTCTTC

cdr3_length: 17
v_call: TRBV5-6
j_call: TRBJ2-6
clone_size: -
d_call: TRBD2
cdr3_aa: CASIQTGGGSGANVLTF
cdr3_nt: TGTGCCAGCATCCAAACGGGGGGTGGCTCTGGGGCCAACGTCCTGACTTTC

cdr3_length: 13
v_call: TRBV9
j_call: TRBJ2-3
clone_size: -
d_call: -
cdr3_aa: CASSAGPTDTQYF
cdr3_nt: TGTGCCAGCAGCGCAGGGCCTACAGATACGCAGTATTTT

cdr3_length: 16
v_call: TRBV5-4
j_call: TRBJ2-7
clone_size: -
d_call: TRBD2
cdr3_aa: CASSLKGLRSSYEQYF
cdr3_nt: TGTGCCAGCAGCTTGAAGGGACTAAGGAGCTCCTACGAGCAGTACTTC

cdr3_length: 15
v_call: TRBV15
j_call: TRBJ2-7
clone_size: -
d_call: -
cdr3_aa: CATSREGGGSYEQYF
cdr3_nt: TGTGCCACCAGCAGAGAGGGTGGGGGATCCTACGAGCAGTACTTC

cdr3_length: 12
v_call: TRBV5-1
j_call: TRBJ1-2
clone_size: -
d_call: -
cdr3_aa: CASSLEGLGYTF
cdr3_nt: TGCGCCAGCAGCTTGGAGGGGCTTGGCTACACCTTC

cdr3_length: 16
v_call: TRBV7-9
j_call: TRBJ2-7
clone_size: -
d_call: -
cdr3_aa: CASSSLPLRPSYEQYF
cdr3_nt: TGTGCCAGCAGTAGCCTCCCGCTTAGACCCTCCTACGAGCAGTACTTC

cdr3_length: 13
v_call: TRBV5-1
j_call: TRBJ2-7
clone_size: -
d_call: -
cdr3_aa: CASSPDPESEQYF
cdr3_nt: TGCGCCAGCAGCCCGGACCCTGAATCCGAGCAGTACTTC

cdr3_length: 16
v_call: TRBV5-1
j_call: TRBJ1-4
clone_size: -
d_call: -
cdr3_aa: CASSLAESATNEKLFF
cdr3_nt: TGCGCCAGCAGCTTGGCCGAATCCGCAACTAATGAAAAACTGTTTTTT

cdr3_length: 15
v_call: TRBV9
j_call: TRBJ1-5
clone_size: once
d_call: -
cdr3_aa: CASSVGRNSNQPQHF
cdr3_nt: TGTGCCAGCAGCGTAGGGAGAAATAGCAATCAGCCCCAGCATTTT

cdr3_length: 13
v_call: TRBV25-1
j_call: TRBJ1-2
clone_size: -
d_call: -
cdr3_aa: CASSEYTDSALTF
cdr3_nt: TGTGCCAGCAGTGAATATACGGACAGCGCGCTTACCTTC

cdr3_length: 12
v_call: TRBV28
j_call: TRBJ2-7
clone_size: -
d_call: TRBD2
cdr3_aa: CASSLGLREQYF
cdr3_nt: TGTGCCAGCAGTTTGGGACTACGAGAGCAGTACTTC

cdr3_length: 17
v_call: TRBV11-2
j_call: TRBJ2-7
clone_size: -
d_call: -
cdr3_aa: CASSSLSPSLPYYEQYF
cdr3_nt: TGTGCCAGCAGCTCGTTATCCCCCTCGCTACCCTACTACGAGCAGTACTTC

cdr3_length: 13
v_call: TRBV28
j_call: TRBJ2-4
clone_size: -
d_call: -
cdr3_aa: CASSLVINQGQRF
cdr3_nt: TGTGCCAGCAGTTTAGTCATTAATCAGGGCCAACGGTTC

cdr3_length: 14
v_call: TRBV6-5
j_call: TRBJ2-7
clone_size: -
d_call: -
cdr3_aa: CASSPLPGIYEQYF
cdr3_nt: TGTGCCAGCAGTCCCCTCCCGGGAATCTACGAGCAGTACTTC

cdr3_length: 15
v_call: TRBV18
j_call: TRBJ2-5
clone_size: -
d_call: TRBD1
cdr3_aa: CASSPRDRGQETQYF
cdr3_nt: TGTGCCAGCTCACCACGGGACAGGGGACAAGAGACCCAGTACTTC